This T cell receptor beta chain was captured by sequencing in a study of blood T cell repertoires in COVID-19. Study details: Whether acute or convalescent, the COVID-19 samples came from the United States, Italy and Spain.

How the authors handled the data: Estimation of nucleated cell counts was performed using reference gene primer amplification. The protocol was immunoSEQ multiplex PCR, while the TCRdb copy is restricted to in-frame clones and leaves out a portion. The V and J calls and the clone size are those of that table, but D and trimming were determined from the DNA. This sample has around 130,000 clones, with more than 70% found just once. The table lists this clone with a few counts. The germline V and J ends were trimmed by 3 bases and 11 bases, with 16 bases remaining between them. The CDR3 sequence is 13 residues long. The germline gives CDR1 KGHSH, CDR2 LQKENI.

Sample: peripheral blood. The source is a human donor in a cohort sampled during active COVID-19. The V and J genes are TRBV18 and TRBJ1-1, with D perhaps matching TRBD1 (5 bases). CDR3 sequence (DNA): TGTGCCAGCTCACCTCGGGACCCCGGAGGGGCTTTCTTT. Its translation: CASSPRDPGGAFF.